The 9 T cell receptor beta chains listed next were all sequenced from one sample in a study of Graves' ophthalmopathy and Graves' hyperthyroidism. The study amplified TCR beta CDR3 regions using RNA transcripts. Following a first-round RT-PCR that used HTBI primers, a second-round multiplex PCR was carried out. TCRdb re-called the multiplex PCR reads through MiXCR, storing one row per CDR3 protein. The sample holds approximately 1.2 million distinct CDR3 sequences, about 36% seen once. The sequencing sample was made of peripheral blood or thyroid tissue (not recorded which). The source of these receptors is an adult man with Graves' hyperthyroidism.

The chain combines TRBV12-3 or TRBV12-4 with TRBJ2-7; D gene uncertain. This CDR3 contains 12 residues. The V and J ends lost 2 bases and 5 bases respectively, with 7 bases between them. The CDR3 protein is CASSLSNHEQYF. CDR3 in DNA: TGTGCCAGCAGTTTAAGCAACCACGAGCAGTACTTC.

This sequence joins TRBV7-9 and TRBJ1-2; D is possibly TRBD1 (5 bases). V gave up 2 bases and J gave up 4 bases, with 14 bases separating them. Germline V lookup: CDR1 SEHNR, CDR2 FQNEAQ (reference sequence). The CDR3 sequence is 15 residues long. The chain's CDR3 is CASSLRAGTGYGYTF. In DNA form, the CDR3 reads TGTGCCAGCAGCTTACGCGCCGGGACCGGCTATGGCTACACCTTC.

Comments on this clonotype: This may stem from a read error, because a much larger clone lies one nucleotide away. CDR3 sequence reads: CAGTLDRDAPLHF. The CDR3 coding sequence is TGTGCCGGTACCCTAGACCGGGATGCACCCCTCCACTTT. V usage is TRBV19 and J usage is TRBJ1-6; D gene uncertain. V was shortened by 11 bases and J by 11 bases, with 19 bases between the two germline ends. This CDR3 spans 13 amino acids. Looked up from germline, CDR1 is LNHDA and CDR2 is SQIVND (reference sequence).

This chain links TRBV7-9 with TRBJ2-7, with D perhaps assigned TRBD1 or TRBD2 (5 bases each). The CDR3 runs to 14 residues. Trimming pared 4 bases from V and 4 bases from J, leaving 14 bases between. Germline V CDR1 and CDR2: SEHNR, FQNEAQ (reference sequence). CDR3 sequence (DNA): TGTGCCAGCAGCTCCGAGGGGAAGAGGTACGAGCAGTACTTC. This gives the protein CASSSEGKRYEQYF.

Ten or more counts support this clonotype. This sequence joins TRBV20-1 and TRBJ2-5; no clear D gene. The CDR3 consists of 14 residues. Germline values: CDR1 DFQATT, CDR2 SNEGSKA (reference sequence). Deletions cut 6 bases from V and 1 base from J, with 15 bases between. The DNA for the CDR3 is TGCAGTGCACCCCCAGAGTGGAGCCAAGAGACCCAGTACTTC. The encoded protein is CSAPPEWSQETQYF.

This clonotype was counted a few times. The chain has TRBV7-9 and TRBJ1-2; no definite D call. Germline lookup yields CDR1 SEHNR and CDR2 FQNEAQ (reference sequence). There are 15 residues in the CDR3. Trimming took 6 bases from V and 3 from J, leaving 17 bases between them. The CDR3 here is CASSPSDRNYYGYTF. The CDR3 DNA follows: TGTGCCAGCAGTCCCTCGGACCGAAATTACTATGGCTACACCTTC.

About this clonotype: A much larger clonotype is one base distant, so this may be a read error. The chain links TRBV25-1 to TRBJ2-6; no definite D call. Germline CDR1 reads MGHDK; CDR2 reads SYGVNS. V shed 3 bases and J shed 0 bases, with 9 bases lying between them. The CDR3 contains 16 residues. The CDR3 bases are TGTGCCAGCAGTGACTCGGGCAGCTCTGGGGCCAACGTCCTGACTTTC. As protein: CASSDSGSSGANVLTF. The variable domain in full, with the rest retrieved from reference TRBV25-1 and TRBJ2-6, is EADIYQTPRYLVIGTGKKITLECSQTMGHDKMYWYQQDPGMELHLIHYSYGVNSTEKGDLSSESTVSRIRTEHFPLTLESARPSHTSQYLCASSDSGSSGANVLTFGAGSRLTVL.

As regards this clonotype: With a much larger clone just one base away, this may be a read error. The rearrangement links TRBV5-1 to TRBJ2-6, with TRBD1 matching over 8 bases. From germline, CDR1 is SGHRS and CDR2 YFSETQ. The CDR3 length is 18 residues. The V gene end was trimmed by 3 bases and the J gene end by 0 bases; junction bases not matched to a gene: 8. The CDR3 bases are TGCGCCAGCAGCTCACTCGGGACAGGAACCTCTGGGGCCAACGTCCTGACTTTC. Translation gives CASSSLGTGTSGANVLTF.

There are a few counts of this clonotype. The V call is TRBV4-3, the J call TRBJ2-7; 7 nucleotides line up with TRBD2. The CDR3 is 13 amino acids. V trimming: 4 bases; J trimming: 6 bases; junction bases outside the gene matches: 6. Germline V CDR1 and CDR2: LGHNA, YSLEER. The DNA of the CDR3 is TGCGCCAGCAGCCTTTCTAGCGGACGCGAGCAGTACTTC. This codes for CASSLSSGREQYF.